This T cell receptor beta chain was captured by sequencing in a study of blood T cell repertoires in COVID-19. V shed 7 bases and J 4 bases; nucleotides not matched to a gene: 7. The germline V gene encodes CDR1 GTSNPN and CDR2 SVGIG (reference sequence). This CDR3 region has 13 residues. This clone was found a few times. Clones were sequenced by immunoSEQ multiplex PCR, and TCRdb holds only the in-frame ones, with some missing. The table has under 200,000 clones, 84% seen once; the top ten hold under 4%. Specimen: PBMCs or T cells enriched from blood (not recorded which). The chain carries TRBV30 and TRBJ1-2; 9 bases agree with TRBD1. This TCR came from a woman under 40 who had been exposed to COVID-19. This CDR3 is CAYRGTGRYGYTF. DNA of the CDR3: TGTGCCTACCGCGGGACAGGGCGCTATGGCTACACCTTC. The full variable domain, in which reference TRBV30 and TRBJ1-2 provide the parts outside the CDR3, is SQTIHQWPATLVQPVGSPLSLECTVEGTSNPNLYWYRQAAGRGLQLLFYSVGIGQISSEVPQNLSASRPQDRQFILSSKKLLLSDSGFYLCAYRGTGRYGYTFGSGTRLTVV.